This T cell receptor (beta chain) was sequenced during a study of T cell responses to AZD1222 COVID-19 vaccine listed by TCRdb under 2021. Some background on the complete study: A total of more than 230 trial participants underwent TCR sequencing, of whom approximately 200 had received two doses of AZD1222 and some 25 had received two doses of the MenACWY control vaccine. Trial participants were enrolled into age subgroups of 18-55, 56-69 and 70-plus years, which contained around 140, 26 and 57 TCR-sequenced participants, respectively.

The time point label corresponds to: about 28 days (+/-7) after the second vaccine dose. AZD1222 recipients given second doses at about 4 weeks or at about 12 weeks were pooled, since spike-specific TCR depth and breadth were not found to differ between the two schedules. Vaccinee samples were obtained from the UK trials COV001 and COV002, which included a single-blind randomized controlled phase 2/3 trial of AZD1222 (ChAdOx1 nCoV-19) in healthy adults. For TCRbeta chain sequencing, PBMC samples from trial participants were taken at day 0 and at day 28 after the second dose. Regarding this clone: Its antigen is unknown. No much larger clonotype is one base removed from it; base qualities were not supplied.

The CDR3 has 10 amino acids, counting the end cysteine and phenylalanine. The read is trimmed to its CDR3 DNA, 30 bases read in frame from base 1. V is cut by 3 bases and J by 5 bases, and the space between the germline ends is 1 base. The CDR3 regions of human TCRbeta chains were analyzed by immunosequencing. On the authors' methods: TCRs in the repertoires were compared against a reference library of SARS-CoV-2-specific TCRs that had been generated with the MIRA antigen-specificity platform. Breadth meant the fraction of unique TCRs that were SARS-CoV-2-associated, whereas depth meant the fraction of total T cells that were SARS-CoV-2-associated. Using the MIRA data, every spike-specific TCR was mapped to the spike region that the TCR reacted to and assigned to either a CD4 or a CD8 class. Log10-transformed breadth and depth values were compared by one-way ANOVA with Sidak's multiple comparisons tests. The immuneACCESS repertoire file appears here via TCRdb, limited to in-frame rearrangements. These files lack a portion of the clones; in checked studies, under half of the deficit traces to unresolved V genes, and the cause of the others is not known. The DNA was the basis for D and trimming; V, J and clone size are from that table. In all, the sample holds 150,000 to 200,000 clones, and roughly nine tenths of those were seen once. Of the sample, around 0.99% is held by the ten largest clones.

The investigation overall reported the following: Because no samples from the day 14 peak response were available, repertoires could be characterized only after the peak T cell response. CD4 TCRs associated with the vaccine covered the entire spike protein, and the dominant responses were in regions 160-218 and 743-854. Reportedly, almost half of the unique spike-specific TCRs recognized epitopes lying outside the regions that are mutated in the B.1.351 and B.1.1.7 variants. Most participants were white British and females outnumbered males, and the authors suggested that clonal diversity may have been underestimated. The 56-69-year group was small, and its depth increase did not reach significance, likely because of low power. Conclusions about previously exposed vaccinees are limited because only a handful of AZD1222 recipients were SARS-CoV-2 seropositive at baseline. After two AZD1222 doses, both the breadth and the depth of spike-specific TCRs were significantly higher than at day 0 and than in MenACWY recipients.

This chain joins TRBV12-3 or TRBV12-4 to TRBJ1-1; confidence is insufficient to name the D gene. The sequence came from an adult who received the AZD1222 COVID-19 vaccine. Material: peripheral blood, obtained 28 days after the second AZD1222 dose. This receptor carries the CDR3 CASSLTEAFF. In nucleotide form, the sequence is TGTGCCAGCAGTTTGACTGAAGCTTTCTTT.